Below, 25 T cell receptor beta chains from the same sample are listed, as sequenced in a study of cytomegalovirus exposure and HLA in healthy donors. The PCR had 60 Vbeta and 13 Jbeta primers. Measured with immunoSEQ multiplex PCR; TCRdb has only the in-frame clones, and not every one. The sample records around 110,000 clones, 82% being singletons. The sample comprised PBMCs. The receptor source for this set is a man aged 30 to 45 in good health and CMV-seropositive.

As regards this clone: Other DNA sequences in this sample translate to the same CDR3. The CDR3 DNA reads TGTGCCAGTAGTATTGTAACGGGGGTCCTTAACTATGGCTACACCTTC. This gives the protein CASSIVTGVLNYGYTF. The chain links TRBV19 to TRBJ1-2; D possibly corresponds to TRBD1 (5 bases). Germline V CDR1 and CDR2: LNHDA, SQIVND (reference sequence). The CDR3 sequence is 16 residues long. V lost 3 bases and J 1 base, leaving 15 bases between the germline ends.

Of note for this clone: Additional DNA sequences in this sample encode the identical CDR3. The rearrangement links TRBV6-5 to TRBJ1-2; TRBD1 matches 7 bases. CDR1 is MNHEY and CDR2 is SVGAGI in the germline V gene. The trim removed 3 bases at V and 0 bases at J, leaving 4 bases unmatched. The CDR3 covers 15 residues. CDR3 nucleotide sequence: TGTGCCAGCAGTTATCGAGACAGGGCTAACTATGGCTACACCTTC. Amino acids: CASSYRDRANYGYTF.

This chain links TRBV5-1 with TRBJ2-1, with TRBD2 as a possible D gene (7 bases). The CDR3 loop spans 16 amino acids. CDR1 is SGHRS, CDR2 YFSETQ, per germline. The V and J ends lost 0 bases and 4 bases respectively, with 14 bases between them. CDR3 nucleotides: TGCGCCAGCAGCTTGGTGGGGGGGCCCAATTACAATGAGCAGTTCTTC. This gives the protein CASSLVGGPNYNEQFF.

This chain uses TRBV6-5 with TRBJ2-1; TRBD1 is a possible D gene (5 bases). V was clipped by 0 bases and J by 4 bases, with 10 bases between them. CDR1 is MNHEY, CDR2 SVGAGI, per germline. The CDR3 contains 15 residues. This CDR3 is CASSYSGRPYNEQFF. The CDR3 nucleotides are TGTGCCAGCAGTTACTCGGGGCGGCCGTACAATGAGCAGTTCTTC.

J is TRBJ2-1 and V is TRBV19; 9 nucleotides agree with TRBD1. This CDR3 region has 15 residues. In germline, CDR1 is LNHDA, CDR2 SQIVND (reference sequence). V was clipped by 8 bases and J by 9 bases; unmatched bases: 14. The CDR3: CASHYWGQGGSEQFF. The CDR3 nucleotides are TGTGCCAGTCATTATTGGGGACAGGGCGGCAGTGAGCAGTTCTTC.

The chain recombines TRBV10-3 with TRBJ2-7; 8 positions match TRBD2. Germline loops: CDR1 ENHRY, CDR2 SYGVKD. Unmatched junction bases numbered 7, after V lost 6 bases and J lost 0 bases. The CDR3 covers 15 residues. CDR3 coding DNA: TGTGCCATCAGCGTTAGCGGGATGAGCTCCTACGAGCAGTACTTC. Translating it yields CAISVSGMSSYEQYF.

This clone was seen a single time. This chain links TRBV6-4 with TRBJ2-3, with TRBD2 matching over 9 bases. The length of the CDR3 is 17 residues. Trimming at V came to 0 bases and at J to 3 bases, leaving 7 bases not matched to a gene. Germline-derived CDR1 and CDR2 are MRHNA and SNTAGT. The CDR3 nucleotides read TGTGCCAGCAGTGACTCGAGTAGCGGGGGAGGGACAGATACGCAGTATTTT. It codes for CASSDSSSGGGTDTQYF.

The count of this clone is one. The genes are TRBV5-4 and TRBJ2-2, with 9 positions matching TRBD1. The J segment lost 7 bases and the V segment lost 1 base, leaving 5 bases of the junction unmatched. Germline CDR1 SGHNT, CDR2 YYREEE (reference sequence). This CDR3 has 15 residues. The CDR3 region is CASSLIQGAIGELFF. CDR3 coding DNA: TGTGCCAGCAGCTTGATACAGGGGGCAATCGGGGAGCTGTTTTTT.

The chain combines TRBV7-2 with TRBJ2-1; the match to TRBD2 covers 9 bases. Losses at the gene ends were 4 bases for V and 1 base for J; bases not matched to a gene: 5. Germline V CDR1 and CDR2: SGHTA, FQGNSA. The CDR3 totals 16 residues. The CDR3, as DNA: TGTGCCAGCAGCTACCTCGGACTAGCGTCCTACAATGAGCAGTTCTTC. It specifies CASSYLGLASYNEQFF.

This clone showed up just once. In DNA form, the CDR3 reads TGCGCCAGCAGCTTGAGGGGGCTGAACACAGATACGCAGTATTTT. Protein: CASSLRGLNTDTQYF. This chain links TRBV5-1 with TRBJ2-3; 7 nucleotides line up with TRBD1. The trim removed 1 base at V and 2 bases at J, leaving 4 bases unmatched. Germline V gene lookup returns CDR1 SGHRS and CDR2 YFSETQ. CDR3 length: 15 amino acids.

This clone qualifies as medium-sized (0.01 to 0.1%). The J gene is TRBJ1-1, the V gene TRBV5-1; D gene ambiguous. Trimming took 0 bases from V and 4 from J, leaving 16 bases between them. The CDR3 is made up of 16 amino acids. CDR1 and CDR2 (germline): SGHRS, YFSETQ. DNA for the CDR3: TGCGCCAGCAGCTTGGCCCTCGGGATTCCGGCCACTGAAGCTTTCTTT. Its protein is CASSLALGIPATEAFF.

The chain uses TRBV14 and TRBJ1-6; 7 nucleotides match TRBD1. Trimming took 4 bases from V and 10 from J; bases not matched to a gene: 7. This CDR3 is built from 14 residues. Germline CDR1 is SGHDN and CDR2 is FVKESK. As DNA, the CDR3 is TGTGCCAGCAGCCTCGGGACAGCCAACTCACCCCTCCACTTT. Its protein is CASSLGTANSPLHF.

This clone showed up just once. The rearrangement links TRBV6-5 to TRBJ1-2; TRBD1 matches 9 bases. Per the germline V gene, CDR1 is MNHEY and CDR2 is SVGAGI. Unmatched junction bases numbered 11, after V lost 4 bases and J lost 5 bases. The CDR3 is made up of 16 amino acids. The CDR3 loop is CASSSGTGRRRYGYTF. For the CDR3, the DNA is TGTGCCAGCAGTTCCGGGACAGGGCGTCGCCGGTATGGCTACACCTTC.

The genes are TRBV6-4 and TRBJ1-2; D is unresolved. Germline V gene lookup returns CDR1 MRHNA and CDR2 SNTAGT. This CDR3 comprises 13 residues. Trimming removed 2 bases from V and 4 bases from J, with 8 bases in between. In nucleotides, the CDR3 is TGTGCCAGCAGTGACACCGGTAGCTATGGCTACACCTTC. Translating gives CASSDTGSYGYTF.

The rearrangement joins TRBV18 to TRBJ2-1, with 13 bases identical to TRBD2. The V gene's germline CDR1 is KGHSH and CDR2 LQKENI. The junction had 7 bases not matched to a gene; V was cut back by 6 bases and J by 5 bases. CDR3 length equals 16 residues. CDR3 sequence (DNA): TGTGCCAGCTCCCCCGGACTAGCGGGGGCCAACAATGAGCAGTTCTTC. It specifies CASSPGLAGANNEQFF.

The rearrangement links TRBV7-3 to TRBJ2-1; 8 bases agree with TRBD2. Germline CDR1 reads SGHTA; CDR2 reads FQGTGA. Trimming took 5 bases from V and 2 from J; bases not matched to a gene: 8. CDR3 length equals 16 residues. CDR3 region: CASSPLGGGPYNEQFF. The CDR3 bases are TGTGCCAGCAGCCCCCTAGGCGGGGGGCCCTACAATGAGCAGTTCTTC.

The CDR3 spells CASSFFLAGSQDTQYF. CDR3 coding DNA: TGTGCCAGCAGCTTCTTTCTCGCAGGGTCCCAAGATACGCAGTATTTT. This chain connects TRBV7-6 to TRBJ2-3, with D possibly TRBD1 on 5 matching bases. CDR1 is SGHVS and CDR2 is FNYEAQ in the germline V gene. The ends were cut back, 3 bases at V and 5 bases at J, with 18 bases in the middle. This CDR3 has 16 residues.

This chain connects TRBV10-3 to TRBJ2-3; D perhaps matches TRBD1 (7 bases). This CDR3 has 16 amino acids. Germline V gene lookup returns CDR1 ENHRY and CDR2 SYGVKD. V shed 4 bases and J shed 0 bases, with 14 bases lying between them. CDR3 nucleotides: TGTGCCATCAGTGTTCGACAGGGAGGTAGCACAGATACGCAGTATTTT. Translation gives CAISVRQGGSTDTQYF.

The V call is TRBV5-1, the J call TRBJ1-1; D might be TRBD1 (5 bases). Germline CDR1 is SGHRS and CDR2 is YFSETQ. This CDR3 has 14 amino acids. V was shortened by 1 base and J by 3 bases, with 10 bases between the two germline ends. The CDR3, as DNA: TGCGCCAGCAGCTTGTCGGGGGAGGACACTGAAGCTTTCTTT. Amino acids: CASSLSGEDTEAFF.

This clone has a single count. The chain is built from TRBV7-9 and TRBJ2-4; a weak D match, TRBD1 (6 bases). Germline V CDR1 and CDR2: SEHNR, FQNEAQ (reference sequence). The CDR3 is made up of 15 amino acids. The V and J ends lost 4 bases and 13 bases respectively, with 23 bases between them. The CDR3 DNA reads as TGTGCCAGCAGCTCATCGGCCCCGGTGAGGACAGACCAGTACTTC. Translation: CASSSSAPVRTDQYF.

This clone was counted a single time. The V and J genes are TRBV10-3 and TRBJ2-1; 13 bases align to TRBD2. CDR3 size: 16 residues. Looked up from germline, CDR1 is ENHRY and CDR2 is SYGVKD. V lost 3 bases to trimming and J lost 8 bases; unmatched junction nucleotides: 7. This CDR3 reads CAISDPTSGGAYEQFF. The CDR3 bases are TGTGCCATCAGTGATCCTACTAGCGGGGGGGCATATGAGCAGTTCTTC.

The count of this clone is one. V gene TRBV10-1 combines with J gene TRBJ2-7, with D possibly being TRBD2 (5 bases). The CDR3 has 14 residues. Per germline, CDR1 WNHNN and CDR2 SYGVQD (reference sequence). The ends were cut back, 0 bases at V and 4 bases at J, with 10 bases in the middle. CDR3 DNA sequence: TGCGCCAGCAGTGAGTCTACCGGCGGGTACGAGCAGTACTTC. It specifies CASSESTGGYEQYF.

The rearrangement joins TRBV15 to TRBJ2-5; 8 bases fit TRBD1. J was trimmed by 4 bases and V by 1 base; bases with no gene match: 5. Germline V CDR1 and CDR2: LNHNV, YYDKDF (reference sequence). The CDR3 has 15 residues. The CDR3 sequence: CATSRGRTGPETQYF. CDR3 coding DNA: TGTGCCACCAGCAGAGGCAGGACAGGGCCAGAGACCCAGTACTTC.

The CDR3 DNA reads as TGCGCCAGCAGTGACCCCGGGACAGGGGGCGTAAATCAGCCCCAGCATTTT. This encodes CASSDPGTGGVNQPQHF. This sequence joins TRBV10-2 and TRBJ1-5, with TRBD1 identical over 12 bases. Germline values: CDR1 WSHSY, CDR2 SAAADI. V lost 3 bases, J lost 4 bases, and 7 bases stayed unmatched. This CDR3 is 17 amino acids long.

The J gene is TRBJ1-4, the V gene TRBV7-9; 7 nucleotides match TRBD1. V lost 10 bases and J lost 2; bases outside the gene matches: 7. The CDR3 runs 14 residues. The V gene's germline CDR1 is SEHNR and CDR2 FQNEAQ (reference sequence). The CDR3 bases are TGTGCCACAGGACAGGTCTCGACTAATGAAAAACTGTTTTTT. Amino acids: CATGQVSTNEKLFF.